The 24 T cell receptor beta chains presented below share a single source sample, sequenced in a study of cytomegalovirus exposure and HLA in healthy donors. The PCR ran on 60 Vbeta and 13 Jbeta primers. Method: immunoSEQ multiplex PCR; TCRdb's copy keeps in-frame clones and lacks some. The sample includes 65,000 to 75,000 clones, just over 75% seen only once; the top ten take about 6%. The specimen was PBMCs. These receptors all stem from a man aged 50 to 60 in good health and CMV-seronegative.

This sequence joins TRBV11-2 and TRBJ1-5, with a tentative D call TRBD1 (6 bases). Germline CDR1 SGHAT, CDR2 FQNNGV. This CDR3 spans 15 amino acids. Between the trimmed V and J ends, which lost 5 bases and 3 bases, there was a span of 14 bases. The DNA for the CDR3 is TGTGCCAGCAGCGCCGACAGGACTTACAATCAGCCCCAGCATTTT. This sequence encodes CASSADRTYNQPQHF.

The chain employs TRBV15 and TRBJ1-2; D gene uncertain. Germline lookup yields CDR1 LNHNV and CDR2 YYDKDF (reference sequence). V lost 1 base and J lost 4, with 19 bases in between. This CDR3 region has 17 residues. CDR3 nucleotide sequence: TGTGCCACCAGCAGAGTTCTCGGCGGGGAGGGCGGCTATGGCTACACCTTC. This codes for CATSRVLGGEGGYGYTF.

Of note for this clone: Other DNA sequences of this sample code for an identical CDR3. The chain joins TRBV6-6 to TRBJ1-5; no clear D gene. Deletions cut 0 bases from V and 5 bases from J, with 5 bases between. Germline CDR1 reads MNHNY; CDR2 reads SVGAGI (reference sequence). The CDR3 is made up of 13 amino acids. The CDR3 is CASSYSSDQPQHF. In DNA, the CDR3 is TGTGCCAGCAGTTACTCCTCTGATCAGCCCCAGCATTTT.

V gene TRBV2 combines with J gene TRBJ2-3, with TRBD2 as a possible D gene (6 bases). The CDR3 sequence is 15 residues long. Germline CDR1 reads SNHLY; CDR2 reads FYNNEI. Deletions cut 7 bases from V and 1 base from J, with 15 bases between. As DNA, the CDR3 is TGTGCCAGCAAAAACGAGGCTAGCGGCACAGATACGCAGTATTTT. This translates into CASKNEASGTDTQYF. The variable domain in full, completed from reference TRBV2 and TRBJ2-3, reads EPEVTQTPSHQVTQMGQEVILRCVPISNHLYFYWYRQILGQKVEFLVSFYNNEISEKSEIFDDQFSVERPDGSNFTLKIRSTKLEDSAMYFCASKNEASGTDTQYFGPGTRLTVL.

V usage is TRBV5-1 and J usage is TRBJ2-4; 9 nucleotides align to TRBD1. V was clipped by 3 bases and J by 3 bases; unmatched bases: 4. Looked up from germline, CDR1 is SGHRS and CDR2 is YFSETQ. The CDR3 extends over 15 amino acids. The CDR3 coding sequence is TGCGCCAGCAGCTCACAGGGGGCGAGCAAAAACATTCAGTACTTC. This sequence encodes CASSSQGASKNIQYF.

The J gene is TRBJ2-2, the V gene TRBV25-1; the D gene is possibly TRBD1 (6 bases). Per the germline V gene, CDR1 is MGHDK and CDR2 is SYGVNS. This CDR3 is 16 amino acids long. Trimming left V 1 base short and J 2 bases short, with 11 bases between. The CDR3 is CASSEWGTINTGELFF. CDR3 coding DNA: TGTGCCAGCAGTGAATGGGGGACAATAAACACCGGGGAGCTGTTTTTT.

The chain joins TRBV28 to TRBJ1-5; a possible D gene is TRBD1 (6 bases). Germline-derived CDR1 and CDR2 are MDHEN and SYDVKM. The ends were cut back, 6 bases at V and 1 base at J, with 31 bases in the middle. CDR3 length: 21 amino acids. CDR3: CASSTWGITGTTPRSNQPQHF. For the CDR3, the DNA is TGTGCCAGCAGCACTTGGGGGATCACCGGGACAACTCCTAGGAGCAATCAGCCCCAGCATTTT.

The rearrangement links TRBV7-2 to TRBJ1-1; D unclear. V shed 5 bases and J shed 1 base, with 11 bases lying between them. Per the germline V gene, CDR1 is SGHTA and CDR2 is FQGNSA. The CDR3 has 14 residues. CDR3 loop: CASSARWSNTEAFF. The CDR3 coding sequence is TGTGCCAGCAGCGCTAGGTGGTCGAACACTGAAGCTTTCTTT.

In DNA, the CDR3 is TGCAGCTCTCCGGGACTAGCGGGGGGCCGCCACAATGAGCAGTTCTTC. This codes for CSSPGLAGGRHNEQFF. V is TRBV29-1 and J is TRBJ2-1, with 15 bases aligning to TRBD2. The V segment lost 8 bases and the J segment 5 bases; nucleotides outside the gene matches: 10. The CDR3 runs 16 residues. The germline gives CDR1 SQVTM, CDR2 ANQGSEA.

This chain links TRBV4-1 with TRBJ2-7; D possibly corresponds to TRBD1 (5 bases). The CDR3 is 13 residues long. Trimming left V 1 base short and J 3 bases short, with 7 bases between. From germline, CDR1 is MGHRA and CDR2 YSYEKL. In nucleotides, the CDR3 is TGCGCCAGCAGCCAAGGACAGCTCTACGAGCAGTACTTC. It codes for CASSQGQLYEQYF.

The V and J genes are TRBV4-2 and TRBJ2-7; maybe TRBD1 (6 bases). Deletions cut 0 bases from V and 2 bases from J, with 14 bases between. CDR3 length: 16 residues. The germline CDR1 and CDR2 sequences are LGHNA and YNFKEQ. Written as DNA, the CDR3 is TGTGCCAGCAGCCAAGACCTCGGACAGACGCCCTACGAGCAGTACTTC. It yields the protein CASSQDLGQTPYEQYF.

The genes are TRBV5-4 and TRBJ1-1; D gene uncertain. The CDR3 is made up of 13 amino acids. Germline V CDR1 and CDR2: SGHNT, YYREEE (reference sequence). Trimming shortened V by 3 bases and J by 1 base, and 7 bases separated the two germline ends. In DNA form, the CDR3 reads TGTGCCAGCAGCTCGGAGGGGAACACTGAAGCTTTCTTT. Translation: CASSSEGNTEAFF.

This chain joins TRBV6-4 and TRBJ2-3; possibly TRBD2 for D (6 bases). Germline CDR1 MRHNA, CDR2 SNTAGT. This CDR3 has 16 residues. Deletions cut 3 bases from V and 6 bases from J, with 19 bases between. DNA for the CDR3: TGTGCCAGCAGTGAAAGCGGGTTGCGACGGTTTGATACGCAGTATTTT. It translates to CASSESGLRRFDTQYF.

CDR3 sequence: CASSEASGRETQYF. The CDR3 bases are TGTGCCAGCAGTGAAGCCAGCGGGAGAGAGACCCAGTACTTC. V is TRBV2 and J is TRBJ2-5, with 8 bases lining up with TRBD2. V lost 0 bases and J lost 4; bases outside the gene matches: 1. This CDR3 is built from 14 residues. Germline V gives CDR1 SNHLY, CDR2 FYNNEI.

The V and J genes are TRBV15 and TRBJ1-6, with D uncertain. In germline, CDR1 is LNHNV, CDR2 YYDKDF (reference sequence). V lost 0 bases and J 7 bases, leaving 7 bases between the germline ends. The CDR3 totals 14 residues. CDR3 DNA: TGTGCCACCAGCAGAGATTTTGAGAATTCACCCCTCCACTTT. Residues: CATSRDFENSPLHF.

This chain joins TRBV4-2 and TRBJ2-7; 9 bases match TRBD2. V lost 1 base to trimming and J lost 2 bases; unmatched junction nucleotides: 3. The CDR3 is made up of 15 amino acids. Germline assignment: CDR1 LGHNA and CDR2 YNFKEQ. The CDR3 bases are TGTGCCAGCAGCCAAGTGACTAGCGGAGCCTACGAGCAGTACTTC. It translates to CASSQVTSGAYEQYF.

This clone was seen just once. The V and J genes are TRBV5-1 and TRBJ1-1; no clear D gene. Germline V CDR1 and CDR2: SGHRS, YFSETQ. The CDR3 totals 15 residues. V was clipped by 0 bases and J by 1 base, with 10 bases between them. CDR3 region: CASSLGGPGNTEAFF. Written as DNA, the CDR3 is TGCGCCAGCAGCTTGGGCGGGCCGGGGAACACTGAAGCTTTCTTT.

This chain links TRBV5-1 with TRBJ1-6; weak D call: TRBD1 (6 bases). Germline lookup yields CDR1 SGHRS and CDR2 YFSETQ. Between the trimmed V and J ends, which lost 4 bases and 8 bases, there was a span of 13 bases. This CDR3 has 14 amino acids. CDR3 nucleotides: TGCGCCAGCAGCAGACTGCCAGGGGATTCACCCCTCCACTTT. Protein sequence: CASSRLPGDSPLHF.

The V call is TRBV7-9, the J call TRBJ1-1; possible D gene TRBD1, 6 bases. Germline lookup yields CDR1 SEHNR and CDR2 FQNEAQ (reference sequence). Deletions cut 1 base from V and 7 bases from J, with 22 bases between. The CDR3 is 17 amino acids. The CDR3 reads CASSLGTVLRIGDEAFF. The CDR3 DNA is TGTGCCAGCAGCTTAGGGACAGTCCTCCGGATAGGGGATGAAGCTTTCTTT.

The rearrangement joins TRBV7-9 to TRBJ2-3; D possibly corresponds to TRBD2 (5 bases). Trimming cost V 5 bases and J 0 bases, with 18 bases left between them. Germline V gene lookup returns CDR1 SEHNR and CDR2 FQNEAQ (reference sequence). The CDR3 has 17 residues. CDR3 nucleotides: TGTGCCAGCAGCCGTTCTCCCAGCGGTGCTAGCACAGATACGCAGTATTTT. Translation gives CASSRSPSGASTDTQYF.

This clone was counted between two and nine times. The chain links TRBV5-1 to TRBJ1-1; TRBD1 agrees at 7 bases. V gave up 0 bases and J gave up 7 bases; unmatched junction bases: 3. The germline CDR1 and CDR2 sequences are SGHRS and YFSETQ. The CDR3 has 13 residues. CDR3 DNA sequence: TGCGCCAGCAGCTTGGGACAGGGAGTTGAAGCTTTCTTT. Its protein product is CASSLGQGVEAFF.

The chain uses TRBV11-2 and TRBJ2-3, with TRBD2 matching over 7 bases. This CDR3 has 16 residues. Germline trimming cut 1 base from V and 1 base from J; bases unmatched to any gene: 5. From germline, CDR1 is SGHAT and CDR2 FQNNGV. In DNA, the CDR3 is TGTGCCAGCAGCTTAGGCGTAGCGGGCCGCACAGATACGCAGTATTTT. This translates into CASSLGVAGRTDTQYF.

This sequence joins TRBV27 and TRBJ1-2; 8 bases are shared with TRBD1. The CDR3 totals 17 residues. The V gene end was trimmed by 6 bases and the J gene end by 3 bases; junction bases not matched to a gene: 15. The germline V gene encodes CDR1 MNHEY and CDR2 SMNVEV (reference sequence). The CDR3 loop reads CASSPGMSGGRHYGYTF. Here the CDR3 DNA reads TGTGCCAGCAGCCCTGGGATGTCAGGGGGCAGACACTATGGCTACACCTTC.

The V and J genes are TRBV27 and TRBJ2-5; 7 bases align to TRBD2. Germline V gene data show CDR1 as MNHEY and CDR2 as SMNVEV (reference sequence). The trim removed 7 bases at V and 1 base at J, leaving 0 bases unmatched. This CDR3 comprises 12 residues. The CDR3 spells CASKRGQETQYF. The CDR3 nucleotides are TGTGCCAGCAAGCGGGGCCAAGAGACCCAGTACTTC.